What follows is one T cell receptor beta chain and its context. What it binds is unknown. The germline gene is not matched at one end of the junction; a read error may be the cause. This specimen comes from a study of regulatory T cells in long-lasting Graves disease. The V gene's germline CDR1 is MNHNS and CDR2 SASEGT. This CDR3 comprises 15 residues. General study results and limits: TCR diversity was lower in persistent Graves' patients (versus newly diagnosed ones). Persistent disease showed a preference for TRBV28, TRBJ1-2 and TRBJ2-5.

Building of the TCR beta libraries involved iRepertoire HTBI primers and Arm-PCR of CDR3 regions. In the original processing: Roughly 65 TRBV and 12 to 15 TRBJ segments were identified across samples. In TCRdb, the multiplex PCR reads were re-called with MiXCR into one record per CDR3 protein. Clone size and V and J calls follow TCRdb, not the original study. The sample contains around 400,000 distinct CDR3 sequences, about a quarter of which appear only once. Time point specified: persistent/refractory GD, antithyroid drugs over 5 years with positive TRAb. After RNA was extracted from PBMCs, the TCR library was made from it. Patients of an endocrinology department in Xi'an, China, were included.

The TCR sequence derives from a female donor with Graves disease. Specimen: peripheral blood mononuclear cells (PBMCs), collected when the disease was refractory, from a patient treated with antithyroid drugs. The chain uses TRBV6-1 and TRBJ2-7; TRBD2 matches at 7 bases. The CDR3 reads CAGSGEAGHNYEQYF. The CDR3 DNA sequence: TGTGCCGGCAGTGGAGAAGCGGGGCACAACTACGAGCAGTACTTC.